This entry is about one T cell receptor (beta chain). Looked up from germline, CDR1 is DFQATT and CDR2 is SNEGSKA (reference sequence). The CDR3 spans 18 residues. Deletions cut 0 bases from V and 1 base from J, with 22 bases between. Amplification of TCR beta used genomic DNA extracted from peripheral blood. The data belong to a study of T cell repertoires in aging, cancer and after chemotherapy. Multiplex touch-down PCR with TRB-A/B primers amplified rearranged V-D-J TRB sequences. TCRdb used MiXCR to reprocess the multiplex PCR reads, holding one entry per CDR3 protein. The data hold about 8,700 distinct CDR3 sequences, with roughly half observed a single time.

V gene TRBV20-1 combines with J gene TRBJ2-7; possibly TRBD1 or TRBD2 for D (5 bases each). Material for sequencing was blood. This TCR was sampled from a human donor in good health. Here the CDR3 reads CSARERDELGDVSYEQYF. The DNA of the CDR3 is TGCAGTGCTAGAGAACGGGACGAGTTGGGGGACGTTTCCTACGAGCAGTACTTC.